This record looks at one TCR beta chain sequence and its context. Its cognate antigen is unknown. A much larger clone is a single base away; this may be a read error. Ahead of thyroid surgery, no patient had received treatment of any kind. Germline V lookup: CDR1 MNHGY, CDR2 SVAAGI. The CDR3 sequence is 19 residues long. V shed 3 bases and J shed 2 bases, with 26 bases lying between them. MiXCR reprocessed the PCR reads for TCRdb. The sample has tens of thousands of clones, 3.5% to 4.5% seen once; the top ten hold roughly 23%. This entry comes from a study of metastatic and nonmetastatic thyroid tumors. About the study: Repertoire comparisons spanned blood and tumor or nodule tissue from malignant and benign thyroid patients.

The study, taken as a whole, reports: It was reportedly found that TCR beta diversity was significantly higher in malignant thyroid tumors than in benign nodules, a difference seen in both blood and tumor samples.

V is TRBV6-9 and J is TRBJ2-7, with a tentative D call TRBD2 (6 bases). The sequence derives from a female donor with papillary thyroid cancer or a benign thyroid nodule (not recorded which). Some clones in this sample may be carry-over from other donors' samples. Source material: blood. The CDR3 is CASSYLGGGGGFVTYEQYF. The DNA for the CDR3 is TGTGCCAGCAGTTACCTAGGTGGGGGAGGCGGCTTTGTAACCTACGAGCAGTACTTC.